The 29 T cell receptor beta chains below all came from one sample that was sequenced in a study of T cell changes during pregnancy in multiple sclerosis. Sequenced by immunoSEQ multiplex PCR; TCRdb stores in-frame clones only, minus some. The repertoire has some 60,000 clones, 93% of them found once; the top ten carry under 2%. The sample consisted of peripheral blood, taken after pregnancy. The receptors were gathered from a female donor with multiple sclerosis, enrolled in a pregnancy study.

The V call is TRBV7-2, the J call TRBJ2-5; TRBD2 aligns across 7 bases. V shed 5 bases and J 8 bases; nucleotides not matched to a gene: 11. The CDR3 has 14 residues. Looked up from germline, CDR1 is SGHTA and CDR2 is FQGNSA. CDR3 nucleotides: TGTGCCAGCAGCGCGGGACTAAACGGCGGAACCCAGTACTTC. Translation: CASSAGLNGGTQYF.

The chain recombines TRBV27 with TRBJ1-2; 9 nucleotides agree with TRBD1. Germline loops: CDR1 MNHEY, CDR2 SMNVEV (reference sequence). V lost 5 bases, J lost 6 bases, and 10 bases stayed unmatched. CDR3 length: 15 amino acids. This CDR3 reads CASSPGQGRLHGYTF. CDR3 nucleotide sequence: TGTGCCAGCAGTCCGGGACAGGGCCGCCTCCATGGCTACACCTTC.

The V and J genes are TRBV5-6 and TRBJ2-5, with TRBD2 identical over 7 bases. The trim removed 2 bases at V and 9 bases at J, leaving 16 bases unmatched. Germline V CDR1 and CDR2: SGHDT, YYEEEE. The CDR3 length is 16 residues. CDR3 nucleotides: TGTGCCAGCAGCTTCCAGCGAGTGGGAGGGCCGGGGGCCCAGTACTTC. Translated, it gives CASSFQRVGGPGAQYF.

J is TRBJ1-2 and V is TRBV7-9; 7 bases line up with TRBD1. Trimming removed 5 bases from V and 8 bases from J; junction bases left unmatched: 14. Per germline, CDR1 SEHNR and CDR2 FQNEAQ (reference sequence). The length of the CDR3 is 15 residues. The CDR3 DNA is TGTGCCAGCAGCCCCATTCGGACAGGCGATGGGGGCTACACCTTC. It yields the protein CASSPIRTGDGGYTF.

The chain joins TRBV5-1 to TRBJ1-5; D not resolved. There are 13 residues in the CDR3. The V gene lost 4 bases and the J gene lost 6 bases, with 11 bases spanning the gap. CDR1 is SGHRS and CDR2 is YFSETQ in the germline V gene. CDR3 region: CASSQEGSQPQHF. The CDR3 DNA reads TGCGCCAGCAGCCAGGAAGGAAGTCAGCCCCAGCATTTT.

The chain links TRBV7-2 to TRBJ2-5; 8 positions agree with TRBD2. The V segment lost 5 bases and the J segment 1 base; nucleotides outside the gene matches: 18. This CDR3 is 19 amino acids long. The germline V gene has CDR1 SGHTA and CDR2 FQGNSA. CDR3 nucleotide sequence: TGTGCCAGCAGCCCTGATTGGTTTGAGCGGGAGCCGGGCCAAGAGACCCAGTACTTC. Translating it yields CASSPDWFEREPGQETQYF.

V gene TRBV5-1 combines with J gene TRBJ2-7; 11 bases are a match to TRBD2. The V segment lost 2 bases and the J segment 0 bases; nucleotides outside the gene matches: 4. The CDR3 loop spans 16 amino acids. Germline V lookup: CDR1 SGHRS, CDR2 YFSETQ. CDR3 residues: CASSFGLAGSSYEQYF. The CDR3 nucleotides read TGCGCCAGCAGCTTTGGACTAGCGGGTAGCTCCTACGAGCAGTACTTC.

This chain connects TRBV27 to TRBJ2-7; D is possibly TRBD2 (6 bases). Germline CDR1 MNHEY, CDR2 SMNVEV (reference sequence). Deletions cut 2 bases from V and 4 bases from J, with 12 bases between. There are 14 residues in the CDR3. CDR3 region: CASSLRFGGYEQYF. The CDR3 DNA sequence: TGTGCCAGCAGTTTACGGTTTGGAGGGTACGAGCAGTACTTC.

The chain is built from TRBV25-1 and TRBJ2-2; 12 bases agree with TRBD1. CDR3 size: 17 residues. Trimming at V came to 0 bases and at J to 6 bases, leaving 5 bases not matched to a gene. Germline assignment: CDR1 MGHDK and CDR2 SYGVNS. The CDR3 DNA is TGTGCCAGCAGTGAATATGGGACAGGGGGCATCGCCGGGGAGCTGTTTTTT. Its protein product is CASSEYGTGGIAGELFF. The full variable domain, in which reference TRBV25-1 and TRBJ2-2 provide the parts outside the CDR3, is EADIYQTPRYLVIGTGKKITLECSQTMGHDKMYWYQQDPGMELHLIHYSYGVNSTEKGDLSSESTVSRIRTEHFPLTLESARPSHTSQYLCASSEYGTGGIAGELFFGEGSRLTVL.

This chain joins TRBV5-4 and TRBJ2-5, with a weak D call TRBD1 (6 bases). Germline V gives CDR1 SGHNT, CDR2 YYREEE (reference sequence). The V end was cut by 5 bases, the J end by 3 bases, with 14 bases between. The CDR3 covers 14 residues. CDR3 nucleotide sequence: TGTGCCAGCAGGAGGGACACCAGGGAAGAGACCCAGTACTTC. Its translation: CASRRDTREETQYF.

This clone was seen more than once but under ten times. The chain combines TRBV19 with TRBJ1-1; D unresolved. In germline, CDR1 is LNHDA, CDR2 SQIVND (reference sequence). The CDR3 totals 16 residues. The V end was cut by 5 bases, the J end by 0 bases, with 16 bases between. The CDR3, as DNA: TGTGCCAGTAGTCACGCCGCGTCCATCATGAACACTGAAGCTTTCTTT. This encodes CASSHAASIMNTEAFF.

The rearrangement links TRBV6-5 to TRBJ1-5; tentatively, D is TRBD1 (5 bases). The V end was cut by 5 bases, the J end by 7 bases, with 12 bases between. CDR1 MNHEY and CDR2 SVGAGI come from the germline V gene. The CDR3 totals 13 residues. CDR3 region: CASSAGLEQPQHF. DNA for the CDR3: TGTGCCAGCAGTGCAGGGCTAGAGCAGCCCCAGCATTTT.

CDR3 nucleotide sequence: TGTGCCAGCAGCATAGGGGGCGGGGAGCTGTTTTTT. Its protein is CASSIGGGELFF. This rearrangement joins TRBV5-6 to TRBJ2-2; tentative D call: TRBD1 (6 bases). Germline CDR1 is SGHDT and CDR2 is YYEEEE. The V and J ends lost 4 bases and 7 bases respectively, with 8 bases between them. This CDR3 contains 12 residues.

The V call is TRBV7-3, the J call TRBJ2-1; TRBD2 aligns across 14 bases. Germline V gene lookup returns CDR1 SGHTA and CDR2 FQGTGA. This CDR3 contains 16 residues. V was pared by 3 bases and J by 5 bases, with 3 bases of the junction left unmatched. In DNA form, the CDR3 reads TGTGCCAGCAGCTTGAGGACTAGCGGGAGGAACAATGAGCAGTTCTTC. This encodes CASSLRTSGRNNEQFF.

V and J are TRBV9 and TRBJ2-5; D is undetermined. Germline V gives CDR1 SGDLS, CDR2 YYNGEE. The CDR3 spans 13 residues. The V gene lost 7 bases and the J gene lost 0 bases, with 10 bases spanning the gap. The chain's CDR3 is CASGRSNQETQYF. CDR3 sequence (DNA): TGTGCCAGCGGCAGATCCAACCAAGAGACCCAGTACTTC.

CDR3 DNA sequence: TGTGCTAGTGGTTTGGCGGCAGGGGTTGGGGGAGACACTGAAGCTTTCTTT. This encodes CASGLAAGVGGDTEAFF. This chain joins TRBV12-5 and TRBJ1-1; maybe TRBD1 (6 bases). CDR1 is LGHNT and CDR2 is FRNRAP in the germline V gene. The CDR3 spans 17 residues. V was clipped by 1 base and J by 3 bases, with 18 bases between them.

The chain recombines TRBV2 with TRBJ2-1; D may be TRBD2 (6 bases). Trimming took 8 bases from V and 3 from J, leaving 14 bases between them. This CDR3 has 14 residues. In germline, CDR1 is SNHLY, CDR2 FYNNEI. The DNA for the CDR3 is TGTGCCAGCTCTCAGGGACTTATCTACAATGAGCAGTTCTTC. This gives the protein CASSQGLIYNEQFF.

The chain is built from TRBV19 and TRBJ1-5; D possibly corresponds to TRBD1 (5 bases). Germline V CDR1 and CDR2: LNHDA, SQIVND (reference sequence). The CDR3 contains 15 residues. V was pared by 6 bases and J by 6 bases, with 18 bases between. CDR3 in amino acids: CASRLGSGLSQPQHF. The CDR3 nucleotides read TGTGCCAGTAGGCTGGGATCAGGGTTAAGTCAGCCCCAGCATTTT.

The chain couples TRBV18 to TRBJ2-7; the match to TRBD1 covers 9 bases. The CDR3 is made up of 15 amino acids. V lost 4 bases to trimming and J lost 3 bases; unmatched junction nucleotides: 7. Per the germline V gene, CDR1 is KGHSH and CDR2 is LQKENI. Here the CDR3 reads CASSQDRGDLYEQYF. For the CDR3, the DNA is TGTGCCAGCTCACAAGACAGGGGGGATCTCTACGAGCAGTACTTC.

The chain has TRBV5-5 and TRBJ2-7; D is perhaps TRBD2 (6 bases). V dropped 2 bases and J dropped 3 bases, with 18 bases sitting between them. The CDR3 is 16 residues long. Germline CDR1 SGHKS, CDR2 YYEKEE (reference sequence). The CDR3 region has the DNA TGTGCCAGCAGCTTTTTCGTGGAAGCGGGTAGCTACGAGCAGTACTTC. Translated: CASSFFVEAGSYEQYF.

V gene TRBV28 combines with J gene TRBJ1-2; D gene unclear. V lost 3 bases, J lost 8 bases, and 10 bases lay in between. Germline lookup yields CDR1 MDHEN and CDR2 SYDVKM. The CDR3 extends over 12 amino acids. CDR3 loop: CASSLSTTGYTF. In DNA, the CDR3 is TGTGCCAGCAGTTTGAGCACCACGGGCTACACCTTC.

The V gene is TRBV6-5, the J gene TRBJ2-2; no reliable D call. The germline V and J ends were trimmed by 6 bases and 3 bases, with 11 bases remaining between them. The CDR3 has 14 amino acids. In germline, CDR1 is MNHEY, CDR2 SVGAGI. This CDR3 reads CASRIQPHTGELFF. The CDR3 DNA reads TGTGCCAGCAGAATACAACCTCACACCGGGGAGCTGTTTTTT.

The V call is TRBV28, the J call TRBJ1-2; D might be TRBD1 (5 bases). The CDR3 runs 14 residues. V lost 5 bases, J lost 4 bases, and 14 bases lay in between. Germline lookup yields CDR1 MDHEN and CDR2 SYDVKM. CDR3 protein: CASSRQGLGYGYTF. DNA for the CDR3: TGTGCCAGCAGTCGGCAGGGTTTAGGCTATGGCTACACCTTC.

The chain couples TRBV30 to TRBJ2-4, with D possibly TRBD1 on 6 matching bases. Looked up from germline, CDR1 is GTSNPN and CDR2 is SVGIG (reference sequence). The CDR3 covers 15 residues. V gave up 3 bases and J gave up 2 bases, with 14 bases separating them. The CDR3 coding sequence is TGTGCCTGGAGGGGAGCAGGGGTGACCAAAAACATTCAGTACTTC. It codes for CAWRGAGVTKNIQYF.

V usage is TRBV5-1 and J usage is TRBJ2-1; 7 nucleotides line up with TRBD2. The CDR3 covers 16 residues. Trimming cost V 1 base and J 0 bases; bases outside gene matches: 4. Germline lookup yields CDR1 SGHRS and CDR2 YFSETQ. CDR3 DNA: TGCGCCAGCAGCTTGACTAGCGCAACCTCCTACAATGAGCAGTTCTTC. Protein: CASSLTSATSYNEQFF.

The CDR3 sequence: CASTTPLGLSYEQYF. In nucleotides, the CDR3 is TGTGCCAGCACCACCCCATTGGGGCTCTCCTACGAGCAGTACTTC. The chain recombines TRBV28 with TRBJ2-7; maybe TRBD1 (5 bases). The CDR3 contains 15 residues. V dropped 7 bases and J dropped 0 bases, with 16 bases sitting between them. Germline CDR1 is MDHEN and CDR2 is SYDVKM.

This chain joins TRBV13 and TRBJ2-5, with no clear D. Germline CDR1 reads PRHDT; CDR2 reads FYEKMQ (reference sequence). The CDR3 spans 14 residues. Trimming took 2 bases from V and 0 from J, leaving 7 bases between them. The CDR3 bases are TGTGCCAGCAGCTTACGAGGAAACCAAGAGACCCAGTACTTC. Translation: CASSLRGNQETQYF. The full variable domain, in which reference TRBV13 and TRBJ2-5 provide the parts outside the CDR3, is AAGVIQSPRHLIKEKRETATLKCYPIPRHDTVYWYQQGPGQDPQFLISFYEKMQSDKGSIPDRFSAQQFSDYHSELNMSSLELGDSALYFCASSLRGNQETQYFGPGTRLLVL.

The rearrangement joins TRBV4-3 to TRBJ1-2; the D gene is possibly TRBD1 (5 bases). V dropped 1 base and J dropped 4 bases, with 10 bases sitting between them. Germline CDR1 is LGHNA and CDR2 is YSLEER. The CDR3 sequence is 14 residues long. CDR3 sequence: CASSQGGAGYGYTF. In nucleotides, the CDR3 is TGCGCCAGCAGCCAAGGGGGCGCAGGCTATGGCTACACCTTC.

This chain connects TRBV28 to TRBJ1-1; D is possibly TRBD1 (6 bases). V was shortened by 7 bases and J by 3 bases, with 12 bases between the two germline ends. CDR1 and CDR2 (germline): MDHEN, SYDVKM. The CDR3 has 13 residues. In DNA form, the CDR3 reads TGTGCCAGCATCCGAAACAGGGACACTGAAGCTTTCTTT. Encoded protein: CASIRNRDTEAFF.